Reported below is one T cell receptor beta chain. There is no known antigen for this receptor. Per-base qualities were not stored, and no clone one base away is much larger. The data were obtained in a study of OX40 agonist ivuxolimab in advanced cancers. Describing the broader study: Ivuxolimab, which targeted the costimulatory receptor OX40 (CD134), was an agonistic, fully human IgG2 monoclonal antibody. A male proportion of around 80% and a mean age of approximately 55 years, ranging from about 23 to 90, were recorded for the dose-escalation cohort. Of the roughly 52 dose-escalation patients, hepatocellular carcinoma was present in roughly 19, melanoma in approximately 15, renal cell carcinoma in 9 and head and neck cancer in 9. The paper describes the monotherapy dose-escalation part (N of about 52 patients) of the phase I trial of ivuxolimab. Intravenous ivuxolimab was administered to patients every 2 weeks at six dose levels: 0.01, 0.1, 0.3, 1.5, 3 and 10 mg/kg. Peripheral TCRbeta sequencing was intended to test whether TCR sequence diversity was altered and clonal T-cell expansion was caused by ivuxolimab. Three dose-escalation patients achieved partial responses, one with hepatocellular carcinoma and two with cutaneous melanoma. Prior anti-PD-1, anti-PD-L1 or anti-CTLA-4 therapy was permitted, and checkpoint inhibitors had been received by about 36% of dose-escalation patients.

Genomic DNA was isolated from the sorted cells so that the TCRbeta CDR3 region could be sequenced. TCRbeta CDR3 regions were sequenced using the immunoSEQ Assay. TCRdb provides this immuneACCESS table in a form limited to in-frame rearrangements. Some clones are lacking; in checked studies, under half of them reflect an unresolved V gene, and why the rest are absent is not known. A total of about 76,000 clones appear in this sample, approximately 86% of them only once. Over 2% of the sample goes to the ten largest clones. At the junction V is shortened by 2 bases and J by 8 bases, with 7 bases in between. The cysteine opens and the phenylalanine closes a CDR3 of 12 amino acids. The only DNA kept is the CDR3, 36 bases in frame from the first base. From the germline V gene, CDR1 is MDHEN and CDR2 is SYDVKM. The trial excluded patients who had a history of autoimmune disease or were on systemic immunosuppression. Peripheral blood for TCR sequencing was drawn from every dose cohort at baseline, at cycle 4 day 1 and at cycle 7 day 1. The samples were taken from a phase I, first-in-human, multicenter, open-label dose-escalation trial of ivuxolimab. Adults with locally advanced or metastatic head and neck squamous cell, hepatocellular, melanoma or renal cell carcinoma were enrolled in the trial. CD4+ and CD8+ T cells were sorted separately from peripheral blood before TCR sequencing.

The investigation overall reported the following: At doses of 0.1 to 3.0 mg/kg, clonal expansion of both CD4+ and CD8+ blood T cells was observed from baseline to week 6. In partial responders in the 0.1-3.0 mg/kg groups, normalized peripheral clonal expansion was found to be among the lowest, especially among CD8+ T cells. Low levels of normalized T-cell clonal expansion were also seen in some patients who did not respond. Which antigens the clonally expanded peripheral T cells were specific for was not determined. On average, CD8+ T cells showed more expanded clones than CD4+ T cells after ivuxolimab.

The V and J segments used are TRBV28 and TRBJ2-1, with the D gene not confidently named. Here the sequenced sample was CD4+ or CD8+ T cells sorted from blood, taken in a trial of the OX40 agonist ivuxolimab. The sequence was obtained from an adult with an advanced solid tumor such as melanoma, head and neck, liver or kidney cancer. The DNA is TGTGCCAGCAGTTTAAACCCGGATGAGCAGTTCTTC. Translated, this gives CASSLNPDEQFF. The full variable domain, with segments outside the CDR3 supplied by the reference TRBV28 and TRBJ2-1 proteins, appears as DVKVTQSSRYLVKRTGEKVFLECVQDMDHENMFWYRQDPGLGLRLIYFSYDVKMKEKGDIPEGYSVSREKKERFSLILESASTNQTSMYLCASSLNPDEQFFGPGTRLTVL.